The rows below give T cell receptor beta chains drawn from one sample of a study of blood T cells in healthy people across ages. TCRdb reprocessed the 5' RACE reads with MiXCR, giving one entry per CDR3 protein. The sample lists more than 1.4 million distinct CDR3 sequences, around 42% occurring once. Material: blood. The receptor set was obtained from a young woman in good health. Each CDR3 is given with its conserved first and last residue. The D gene is left open where the match is weak. A row's size may be missing; if present it is once, few, many or a size class.

v_call	j_call	clone_size	d_call	cdr3_aa	cdr3_nt
TRBV4-1	TRBJ2-3	NA	TRBD2	CASSQVSGVTYTDTQYF	TGCGCCAGCAGCCAAGTTAGCGGGGTTACGTACACAGATACGCAGTATTTT
TRBV19	TRBJ1-4	NA	NA	CASSIPGGATNEKLFF	TGTGCCAGTAGTATACCCGGCGGGGCAACTAATGAGAAACTGTTTTTT
TRBV20-1	TRBJ1-2	few	TRBD1	CSAPRGTGDNYGYTF	TGCAGTGCCCCTAGGGGGACAGGGGATAACTATGGCTACACCTTC
TRBV3-1	TRBJ2-3	NA	NA	CASSQDLGLASTDTQYF	TGTGCCAGCAGCCAAGATTTGGGGCTAGCTAGCACAGATACGCAGTATTTT
TRBV29-1	TRBJ1-1	few	TRBD1	CSVQQGTEAFF	TGCAGCGTCCAACAGGGGACTGAAGCTTTCTTT
TRBV11-2	TRBJ2-5	NA	NA	CASSFSERETQYF	TGTGCCAGCAGCTTTTCGGAGCGAGAGACCCAGTACTTC
TRBV4-1	TRBJ2-5	NA	NA	CASRTTYGTQYF	TGCGCCAGCAGGACAACCTATGGGACCCAGTACTTC
TRBV15	TRBJ1-4	NA	NA	CATSGGTFSHEKLFF	TGTGCCACCAGCGGGGGGACATTCAGTCATGAAAAACTGTTTTTT
TRBV7-9	TRBJ2-5	NA	NA	CASSLGNSSPETQYF	TGTGCCAGCAGCTTAGGGAACTCATCCCCTGAGACCCAGTACTTC
TRBV29-1	TRBJ2-1	NA	TRBD2	CSVPTGTSGRVSYNEQFF	TGCAGCGTCCCCACCGGGACTAGCGGGAGGGTATCCTACAATGAGCAGTTCTTC
TRBV7-9	TRBJ2-5	NA	NA	CASSAVSGHEQYF	TGTGCCAGCAGTGCCGTTAGTGGCCATGAGCAGTACTTC
TRBV5-8	TRBJ2-1	NA	NA	CASSLLWGGNNEQFF	TGTGCCAGCAGCTTACTGTGGGGGGGCAACAATGAGCAGTTCTTC
TRBV6-1	TRBJ1-5	NA	NA	CASSGRPGKWGNQPQHF	TGTGCCAGCAGTGGACGGCCAGGGAAATGGGGTAATCAGCCCCAGCATTTT
TRBV4-1	TRBJ1-5	NA	TRBD1	CASSQEGQGGNQPQHF	TGCGCCAGCAGCCAAGAGGGACAGGGCGGGAATCAGCCCCAGCATTTT
TRBV9	TRBJ2-7	NA	NA	CASSASFGTYEQYF	TGTGCCAGCAGCGCGAGTTTTGGGACCTACGAGCAGTACTTC
TRBV5-1	TRBJ2-6	NA	NA	CASSLVGISGANVLTF	TGCGCCAGCAGCTTGGTGGGTATTTCTGGGGCCAACGTCCTGACTTTC
TRBV5-1	TRBJ1-4	NA	NA	CAIEARGNEKLFF	TGCGCCATCGAAGCCCGGGGTAATGAAAAACTGTTTTTT
TRBV5-1	TRBJ2-7	NA	TRBD2	CASSFITSGGTKSSYNEQYF	TGCGCCAGCAGCTTTATAACTAGCGGGGGGACAAAGAGCTCCTACAATGAGCAGTACTTC
TRBV20-1	TRBJ2-7	NA	NA	CSASPRGVFIYNEQYF	TGCAGTGCTAGTCCCCGGGGAGTTTTTATCTACAATGAGCAGTACTTC
TRBV27	TRBJ2-1	few	NA	CASSSRGAGINEQFF	TGTGCCAGCAGCTCAAGGGGGGCTGGAATTAATGAGCAGTTCTTC
TRBV5-1	TRBJ1-2	NA	NA	CASSTEQGVQGYTF	TGCGCCAGCAGCACCGAACAGGGAGTGCAGGGCTACACCTTC
TRBV14	TRBJ1-2	NA	NA	CASSQHLNYGYTF	TGTGCCAGCAGCCAACACCTTAACTATGGCTACACCTTC
TRBV7-2	TRBJ2-1	NA	TRBD2	CASSPLSGGSYNEQFF	TGTGCCAGCAGCCCCCTCAGCGGGGGCTCCTACAATGAGCAGTTCTTC
TRBV20-1	TRBJ2-7	few	TRBD2	CSARSSSGRFGDYEQYF	TGCAGTGCTAGAAGTTCCAGCGGGAGGTTTGGTGACTACGAGCAGTACTTC
TRBV3-1	TRBJ2-5	once	NA	CASSRRTARETQYF	TGTGCCAGCAGCCGGAGGACAGCCAGGGAGACCCAGTACTTC
TRBV28	TRBJ2-7	few	TRBD1	CASSLPGTANEQYF	TGTGCCAGCAGTTTACCCGGGACAGCTAATGAGCAGTACTTC
TRBV21-1	TRBJ2-1	NA	NA	CAQPASPRYNEQFF	TGTGCCCAACCGGCTAGCCCCCGGTACAATGAGCAGTTCTTC
TRBV4-1	TRBJ2-7	few	NA	CASSPRGLEAYEQYF	TGCGCCAGCAGCCCCCGTGGGTTGGAAGCCTACGAGCAGTACTTC
TRBV7-9	TRBJ2-7	NA	NA	CASSSTGEYEQYF	TGTGCCAGCAGCTCGACCGGAGAGTACGAGCAGTACTTC
TRBV12-3/TRBV12-4	TRBJ2-3	NA	TRBD2	CASSLQAGGATDTQYF	TGTGCCAGCAGTTTACAGGCGGGAGGAGCCACAGATACGCAGTATTTT
TRBV20-1	TRBJ2-3	NA	TRBD2	CSARPSGGTLTPYF	TGCAGTGCTAGACCTAGCGGGGGGACCCTCACCCCGTATTTT
TRBV9	TRBJ2-5	NA	TRBD2	CASSGSLAGGQKETQYF	TGTGCCAGCAGCGGATCACTAGCGGGAGGGCAGAAAGAGACCCAGTACTTC
TRBV7-2	TRBJ2-7	NA	NA	CASSPSVAEQYF	TGTGCCAGCAGCCCCTCCGTCGCCGAGCAGTACTTC
TRBV5-6	TRBJ1-2	NA	NA	CASSLERRGANYGYTF	TGTGCCAGCAGCTTGGAGAGGCGCGGAGCTAACTATGGCTACACCTTC
TRBV29-1	TRBJ1-2	NA	NA	CSVEADGYTF	TGCAGCGTTGAAGCGGATGGCTACACCTTC
TRBV28	TRBJ2-3	NA	NA	CASSARRAGTSGGPSTDTQYF	NA
TRBV7-2	TRBJ2-3	many	TRBD2	CASSRRGGEDTQYF	TGTGCCAGCAGCCGGCGGGGGGGCGAGGATACGCAGTATTTT
TRBV24-1	TRBJ1-2	many	NA	CATSDRDGSYTF	TGTGCCACCAGTGACCGGGACGGAAGCTACACCTTC
TRBV12-5	TRBJ2-7	NA	NA	CASGLGLTGFDEQYF	TGTGCTAGTGGTTTGGGGCTAACAGGGTTCGACGAGCAGTACTTC
TRBV2	TRBJ1-2	NA	NA	CASSDVTGPGYTF	TGTGCCAGCAGTGACGTGACAGGCCCTGGCTACACCTTC
TRBV12-3/TRBV12-4	TRBJ2-3	few	NA	CASSAGTGYTDTQYF	TGTGCCAGCAGTGCAGGCACAGGATACACAGATACGCAGTATTTT
TRBV28	TRBJ2-5	NA	NA	CASSAGRGQLETQYF	TGTGCCAGCAGTGCCGGGAGGGGGCAGTTGGAGACCCAGTACTTC
TRBV10-3	TRBJ2-5	few	TRBD2	CATWTSGGPGETQYF	TGTGCCACCTGGACTAGCGGGGGCCCTGGGGAGACCCAGTACTTC
TRBV20-1	TRBJ2-4	NA	TRBD2	CSASLAAYNEQYF	TGCAGTGCCTCACTAGCGGCCTACAATGAGCAGTACTTC
TRBV12-5	TRBJ2-3	NA	NA	CASGPRVDTQYF	TGTGCTAGTGGCCCCCGGGTGGATACGCAGTATTTT
TRBV5-5	TRBJ2-7	NA	NA	CASSGSSSYNEQYF	TGTGCCAGCAGCGGCTCGAGCTCCTACAATGAGCAGTACTTC
TRBV11-2	TRBJ2-2	NA	NA	CASSYDPPREAGELFF	TGTGCCAGCAGCTACGATCCCCCCAGAGAGGCTGGGGAGCTGTTTTTT
TRBV5-1	TRBJ2-7	many	NA	CASKMGAGSEQYF	TGCGCCAGCAAGATGGGGGCCGGGAGCGAGCAGTACTTC
TRBV7-9	TRBJ2-5	few	NA	CASSPYPTETQYF	TGTGCCAGCAGCCCTTACCCGACGGAGACCCAGTACTTC
TRBV7-9	TRBJ1-1	once	TRBD1	CASSLGTGGSLGGEAFF	TGTGCCAGCAGCTTAGGAACAGGGGGCTCCCTTGGTGGTGAAGCTTTCTTT
TRBV20-1	TRBJ2-1	few	NA	CSATRGNYNEQFF	TGCAGTGCTACCAGGGGTAACTACAATGAGCAGTTCTTC
TRBV2	TRBJ2-1	NA	TRBD2	CASRAGTSGVYNEQFF	TGTGCCAGCAGGGCCGGGACTAGCGGGGTCTACAATGAGCAGTTCTTC
TRBV9	TRBJ2-7	NA	TRBD2	CASSVAGLAGFYEQYF	TGTGCCAGCAGCGTAGCTGGGCTAGCGGGCTTTTACGAGCAGTACTTC
TRBV5-8	TRBJ2-1	NA	NA	CASSLIGPDPHNEQFF	TGTGCCAGCAGCTTGATAGGGCCCGATCCCCACAATGAGCAGTTCTTC